This T cell receptor (beta chain) was recovered during a study of blood T cell repertoires in COVID-19. About the research overall: Sources were T cells, B-cell-depleted T cells, or PBMCs; the material itself was cDNA or gDNA.

The trim removed 4 bases at V and 4 bases at J, leaving 12 bases unmatched. This CDR3 is built from 16 residues. Looked up from germline, CDR1 is MNHEY and CDR2 is SMNVEV (reference sequence). Those who participated ranged in age from roughly 18 to 90 years and resided in roughly 26 US areas. In assigning cohorts, the study relied on participant-reported clinical history. Original methodology: Researchers report that nucleated cell counts were estimated from reference gene primer amplification. Profiling relied on immunoSEQ multiplex PCR, and the TCRdb table lists in-frame clones only, not all of them. V, J and clone size are those of that table, while D and trimming were read from the DNA. The sample records roughly 260,000 clones, 80% to 90% being singletons.

Sequencing was done on a sample of PBMCs or T cells enriched from blood (not recorded which). This receptor was taken from a woman between 45 and 60 years old who had recovered from COVID-19. This rearrangement joins TRBV27 to TRBJ1-2, with 7 bases lining up with TRBD1. CDR3 sequence: CASSSRQGQTLYGYTF. CDR3 DNA sequence: TGTGCCAGCAGTTCCAGGCAGGGACAGACACTCTATGGCTACACCTTC.